This record looks at one TCR beta chain sequence and its context. Antigen: not known. Per-sample assaying covered 80,000 to 100,000 TCR templates. The method was immunoSEQ multiplex PCR; TCRdb's version includes in-frame clones alone and lacks a portion of them. The repertoire consists of tens of thousands of clones, with around 97% occurring once and the leading ten covering about 1.1%. The CDR3 is 15 residues long. V lost 3 bases, J lost 2 bases, and 3 bases stayed unmatched. The germline V gene has CDR1 MDHEN and CDR2 SYDVKM. The sample belongs to a study of siplizumab effects on memory and regulatory T cells. Study observations and caveats: Greater diversity than memory cells seemed evident in naive T cells, which also appeared to be major alloresponse contributors. In siplizumab conditions, mappable alloreactive CD4+ clones averaged approximately 75% Treg-derived, against 25% to 30% in controls. Siplizumab cultures yielded proliferating Tregs whose suppressive function was not confirmed.

The receptor comes from a human donor in good health. Sequences were obtained from naive CD8+ T cells sorted from blood. The rearrangement links TRBV28 to TRBJ2-7, with TRBD2 matching over 11 bases. The CDR3 sequence is CASSLGLAAPYEQYF. The CDR3 DNA sequence: TGTGCCAGCAGTTTGGGACTAGCGGCTCCCTACGAGCAGTACTTC. Using reference TRBV28 and TRBJ2-7 for the parts outside the CDR3, the full variable domain is DVKVTQSSRYLVKRTGEKVFLECVQDMDHENMFWYRQDPGLGLRLIYFSYDVKMKEKGDIPEGYSVSREKKERFSLILESASTNQTSMYLCASSLGLAAPYEQYFGPGTRLTVT.